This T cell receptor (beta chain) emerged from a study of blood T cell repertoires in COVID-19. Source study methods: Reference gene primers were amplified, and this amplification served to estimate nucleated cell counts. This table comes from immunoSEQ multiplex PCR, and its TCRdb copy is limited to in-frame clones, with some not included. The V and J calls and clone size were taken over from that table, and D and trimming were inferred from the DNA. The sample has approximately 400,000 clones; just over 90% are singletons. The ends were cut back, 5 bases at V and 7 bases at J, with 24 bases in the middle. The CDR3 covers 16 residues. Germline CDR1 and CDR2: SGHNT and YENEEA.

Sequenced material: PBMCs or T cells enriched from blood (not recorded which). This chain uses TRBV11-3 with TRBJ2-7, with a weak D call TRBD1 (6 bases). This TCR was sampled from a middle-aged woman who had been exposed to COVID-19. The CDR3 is CASSHRGQHLPWEQYF. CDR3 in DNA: TGTGCCAGCAGCCACCGAGGACAGCACCTTCCTTGGGAGCAGTACTTC.